The clone carrying this TCR beta chain was counted many times. Its cognate antigen is unknown. TCRdb independently ran MiXCR on the 5' RACE reads; one entry per CDR3 protein. The table records approximately 40,000 distinct CDR3 sequences, approximately 6.1% of them present only once. This entry is derived from a study of early T cells in non-severe SARS-CoV-2 infection. Whole-study results and caveats: VDJdb-based matching was biased toward anti-spike CD8 responses and missed private and CD4 specificities.

Specimen: whole blood, collected at baseline. The TCR comes from an adult who was a healthcare worker with PCR-confirmed SARS-CoV-2 infection or an uninfected control (not recorded which).

CDR3 in DNA: TGCAGTGCAACAGGGAGCTACGAGCAGTACTTC. Its translation is CSATGSYEQYF. The genes are TRBV20-1 and TRBJ2-7; D may be TRBD1 (6 bases). Trimming removed 6 bases at V and 3 bases at J, with 9 bases between. This CDR3 is 11 amino acids long. Germline CDR1 DFQATT, CDR2 SNEGSKA (reference sequence).